This T cell receptor (beta chain) was recovered during a study of shared clonotypes between healthy human individuals. Germline CDR1 and CDR2: SNHLY and FYNNEI. CDR3 size: 14 residues. V gave up 4 bases and J gave up 0 bases, with 10 bases separating them. Using immunoSEQ multiplex PCR, the repertoire was profiled, and TCRdb retains in-frame clones only, with some absent. Of about 2 million clones listed, about 95% are singletons. This chain connects TRBV2 to TRBJ2-7; tentative D call: TRBD1 (6 bases). The sequenced material came from naive CD4+ T cells sorted from blood. As for subset: CD45RA+ positively selected. This receptor was identified in a young man in good health. The CDR3 nucleotides read TGTGCCAGCAGTGTTAGGGACAACTCCTACGAGCAGTACTTC. Its protein product is CASSVRDNSYEQYF. Filled out from reference TRBV2 and TRBJ2-7, the complete variable domain reads EPEVTQTPSHQVTQMGQEVILRCVPISNHLYFYWYRQILGQKVEFLVSFYNNEISEKSEIFDDQFSVERPDGSNFTLKIRSTKLEDSAMYFCASSVRDNSYEQYFGPGTRLTVT.